Shown below are 20 T cell receptor beta chains from a single sample sequenced in a study of blood T cells in healthy people across ages. Primers used in a second PCR of roughly 7 to 11 cycles were a sample-barcoded 5' primer and a J-beta primer mix. Each CDR3 protein gets one entry after TCRdb re-called the 5' RACE reads with MiXCR. Of some 890,000 distinct CDR3 sequences in the sample, just under 30% are singletons; the top ten hold about 10%. The data also belong to a second study, concerning T cells of mothers and their children.

The sample taken for sequencing was blood. Receptors originate from a woman aged 40 to 50 in good health.

The V gene is TRBV7-2, the J gene TRBJ1-2; TRBD1 is a possible D gene (5 bases). This CDR3 is 13 amino acids long. Trimming pared 4 bases from V and 8 bases from J, leaving 14 bases between. Germline CDR1 SGHTA, CDR2 FQGNSA. DNA of the CDR3: TGTGCCAGCAGCTCCACTTCCCGGGGGGGCTACACCTTC. Its protein product is CASSSTSRGGYTF.

V and J are TRBV30 and TRBJ2-2; the D call may be TRBD1 or TRBD2 (5 bases each). The ends were cut back, 4 bases at V and 0 bases at J, with 12 bases in the middle. Germline V gene data show CDR1 as GTSNPN and CDR2 as SVGIG (reference sequence). This CDR3 spans 15 amino acids. Here the CDR3 reads CAWIEGNSNTGELFF. The CDR3 DNA reads TGTGCCTGGATAGAGGGGAACTCGAACACCGGGGAGCTGTTTTTT.

A note on this clonotype: Mismatch with germline at one junction end may stem from a read error. The chain recombines TRBV5-5 with TRBJ2-3, with unresolved D. Germline V gene data show CDR1 as SGHKS and CDR2 as YYEKEE (reference sequence). CDR3 size: 12 residues. The CDR3 DNA is TGTGCCGGCAGCTCTTACACAGATACGCAGTATTTT. Its protein product is CAGSSYTDTQYF.

This chain joins TRBV20-1 and TRBJ1-5; 7 bases line up with TRBD1. The CDR3 is 16 amino acids. V gave up 0 bases and J gave up 8 bases; unmatched junction bases: 13. Germline V gene lookup returns CDR1 DFQATT and CDR2 SNEGSKA (reference sequence). Here the CDR3 DNA reads TGCAGTGCTAGAGACACCGGGACAGTGCTTTCGGAGCCCCAGCATTTT. This translates into CSARDTGTVLSEPQHF.

The rearrangement links TRBV7-3 to TRBJ2-3; perhaps TRBD2 as D (6 bases). Germline assignment: CDR1 SGHTA and CDR2 FQGTGA. V gave up 4 bases and J gave up 0 bases, with 14 bases separating them. This CDR3 has 16 residues. The CDR3 protein is CASSSRGGPSTDTQYF. Here the CDR3 DNA reads TGTGCCAGCAGCTCCCGAGGAGGGCCTAGCACAGATACGCAGTATTTT.

In this sample, this clonotype turned up a few times. V and J are TRBV15 and TRBJ1-2; TRBD1 agrees at 8 bases. Germline CDR1 is LNHNV and CDR2 is YYDKDF (reference sequence). V was pared by 3 bases and J by 7 bases, with 4 bases of the junction left unmatched. The CDR3 runs to 13 residues. DNA of the CDR3: TGTGCCACCAGCAGGGACAGGGTGGGTGGCTACACCTTC. The encoded protein is CATSRDRVGGYTF.

The rearrangement joins TRBV20-1 to TRBJ2-7; 7 positions agree with TRBD1. The CDR3 contains 13 residues. With 6 bases clipped from V and 4 bases from J, the junction kept 9 bases outside the gene matches. Germline CDR1 reads DFQATT; CDR2 reads SNEGSKA (reference sequence). The CDR3 nucleotides read TGCAGTGCCGGACAGGCGACTACTTACGAGCAGTACTTC. Amino acids: CSAGQATTYEQYF.

This clonotype showed up just a few times. This chain connects TRBV4-1 to TRBJ2-3; possible D gene TRBD1, 5 bases. Trimming took off 2 bases at V and 5 bases at J, with 11 bases between the two ends. Germline CDR1 is MGHRA and CDR2 is YSYEKL. The CDR3 is made up of 14 amino acids. In DNA, the CDR3 is TGCGCCAGCAGCCAACCCAGGGTTCGAGATACGCAGTATTTT. Its protein is CASSQPRVRDTQYF.

This chain uses TRBV28 with TRBJ2-1, with 9 bases lining up with TRBD2. J was trimmed by 9 bases and V by 6 bases; bases with no gene match: 15. The CDR3 is made up of 16 amino acids. Germline CDR1 MDHEN, CDR2 SYDVKM. CDR3 in amino acids: CASSPSLAGKFGEQFF. CDR3 sequence (DNA): TGTGCCAGCAGCCCCTCTCTAGCGGGGAAATTCGGTGAGCAGTTCTTC.

V usage is TRBV15 and J usage is TRBJ1-5; 8 bases line up with TRBD1. The J segment lost 5 bases and the V segment lost 5 bases, leaving 5 bases of the junction unmatched. Germline V gives CDR1 LNHNV, CDR2 YYDKDF (reference sequence). The CDR3 is 14 amino acids. The CDR3 region has the DNA TGTGCCACCAGCGGGCAGGGGGCTTATCAGCCCCAGCATTTT. It codes for CATSGQGAYQPQHF.

As concerns this clonotype: This could be a read error, since a much larger clone is one nucleotide away. The chain carries TRBV5-1 and TRBJ1-2; D possibly corresponds to TRBD1 (5 bases). The V end was cut by 4 bases, the J end by 1 base, with 14 bases between. Germline V gene lookup returns CDR1 SGHRS and CDR2 YFSETQ. The CDR3 extends over 15 amino acids. In DNA form, the CDR3 reads TGCGCCAGCAGCCTAGGCAGGGCCTATAACTATGGCTACACCTTC. Amino acids: CASSLGRAYNYGYTF.

This clonotype was counted at least ten times. Mismatch with germline at one junction end may stem from a read error. The V and J genes are TRBV7-3 and TRBJ2-7, with D unclear. The CDR3 contains 13 residues. Germline assignment: CDR1 SGHTA and CDR2 FQGTGA. CDR3: CAGSLSSRDEQYF. DNA for the CDR3: TGTGCCGGCAGCTTAAGTAGTAGGGACGAGCAGTACTTC.

The rearrangement uses TRBV25-1 and TRBJ1-2; D is possibly TRBD1 (5 bases). Germline CDR1 reads MGHDK; CDR2 reads SYGVNS. This CDR3 has 15 residues. Trimming shortened V by 2 bases and J by 3 bases, and 13 bases separated the two germline ends. The CDR3 loop reads CASSEGAARDYGYTF. The CDR3 DNA follows: TGTGCCAGCAGTGAAGGGGCTGCCAGGGACTATGGCTACACCTTC.

The V call is TRBV7-2, the J call TRBJ2-6; no reliable D call. Germline V lookup: CDR1 SGHTA, CDR2 FQGNSA. The CDR3 runs to 15 residues. V lost 4 bases to trimming and J lost 2 bases, with 9 bases between them. DNA of the CDR3: TGTGCCAGCAGCTCCGTTAGTGCTGGGGCCAACGTCCTGACTTTC. This codes for CASSSVSAGANVLTF.

This clonotype has a count of ten or more. The rearrangement uses TRBV4-3 and TRBJ2-5; D is possibly TRBD1 or TRBD2 (5 bases each). Germline V gene lookup returns CDR1 LGHNA and CDR2 YSLEER. Between the trimmed V and J ends, which lost 0 bases and 10 bases, there was a span of 21 bases. The CDR3 is made up of 16 amino acids. CDR3: CASSQEGTSGPRDQYF. The CDR3, as DNA: TGCGCCAGCAGCCAAGAAGGAACCTCGGGGCCCAGGGACCAGTACTTC.

CDR3 in DNA: TGCAGTGCTAGTCTAGGACAGTTAGGGGGCAATCAGCCCCAGCATTTT. Translating it yields CSASLGQLGGNQPQHF. J is TRBJ1-5 and V is TRBV20-1, with D perhaps matching TRBD1 (6 bases). The CDR3 is 16 residues long. Per germline, CDR1 DFQATT and CDR2 SNEGSKA (reference sequence). With 3 bases removed from V and 2 bases from J, the gap between germline ends came to 17 bases.

This clonotype showed up just a few times. V and J are TRBV4-1 and TRBJ1-6; D may be TRBD1 (5 bases). CDR1 MGHRA and CDR2 YSYEKL come from the germline V gene. V was trimmed by 0 bases and J by 5 bases, leaving 14 bases between them. This CDR3 is built from 17 residues. Here the CDR3 reads CASSQDGRDPNNSPLHF. The CDR3 region has the DNA TGCGCCAGCAGCCAAGATGGTCGGGACCCTAATAATTCACCCCTCCACTTT.

Remarks on this clonotype: Given a much more abundant clone one base away, this may be a read error. The chain combines TRBV18 with TRBJ2-5, with D perhaps TRBD2 (5 bases). Germline CDR1 KGHSH, CDR2 LQKENI. The CDR3 spans 13 residues. This CDR3 is CVSSPRDSREQYF. CDR3 bases: TGTGTCAGCTCACCACGAGACTCGAGGGAGCAGTACTTC.

The V and J genes are TRBV12-3 or TRBV12-4 and TRBJ1-2; D remains ambiguous. V lost 7 bases and J 8 bases, leaving 14 bases between the germline ends. The CDR3 totals 12 residues. The CDR3 region has the DNA TGTGCCAGCACCCCACGGTCGCGGGGCTACACCTTC. It specifies CASTPRSRGYTF.

A few counts support this clonotype. V is TRBV27 and J is TRBJ2-7, with 10 bases identical to TRBD2. The CDR3 extends over 13 amino acids. J gave up 6 bases and V 4 bases, and 3 bases lay outside the gene matches. CDR1 and CDR2 (germline): MNHEY, SMNVEV (reference sequence). DNA for the CDR3: TGTGCCAGCAGTTATAGCGGGGGGTTCGAGCAGTACTTC. Amino acids: CASSYSGGFEQYF.